Listed here are 15 T cell receptor beta chains from one sample, sequenced in a study of blood T cell repertoires in COVID-19. Repertoires were generated with immunoSEQ multiplex PCR, while TCRdb's copy carries only in-frame clones and drops some. The repertoire holds tens of thousands of clones, approximately 90% seen once, with approximately 6.3% in the top ten. The sequenced sample consisted of peripheral blood. All receptors derive from an elderly woman with active COVID-19.

The chain employs TRBV18 and TRBJ1-4; D not certain. V lost 4 bases and J 0 bases, leaving 9 bases between the germline ends. This CDR3 has 15 amino acids. Germline V gene data show CDR1 as KGHSH and CDR2 as LQKENI. Here the CDR3 DNA reads TGTGCCAGCTCACGAGAGGTGACAACTAATGAAAAACTGTTTTTT. Its translation: CASSREVTTNEKLFF.

This clone was counted between two and nine times. The chain joins TRBV7-9 to TRBJ2-1; 12 positions agree with TRBD2. V dropped 5 bases and J dropped 6; count of bases not matched to a gene: 14. The germline CDR1 and CDR2 sequences are SEHNR and FQNEAQ (reference sequence). The CDR3 loop spans 18 amino acids. In nucleotides, the CDR3 is TGTGCCAGCAGCCCCTTAGGGCCGACTAGCGGGAGAGGCAATGAGCAGTTCTTC. As protein: CASSPLGPTSGRGNEQFF.

The chain has TRBV28 and TRBJ2-6; D is ambiguous. V lost 3 bases and J lost 0, with 6 bases in between. Germline V gene data show CDR1 as MDHEN and CDR2 as SYDVKM. The CDR3 contains 15 residues. The CDR3 here is CASSLRNSGANVLTF. Here the CDR3 DNA reads TGTGCCAGCAGTTTGCGGAACTCTGGGGCCAACGTCCTGACTTTC.

This chain connects TRBV11-2 to TRBJ2-7; 13 bases fit TRBD2. V gave up 6 bases and J gave up 3 bases; unmatched junction bases: 5. Germline loops: CDR1 SGHAT, CDR2 FQNNGV. The CDR3 spans 15 residues. CDR3 amino acids: CASRMTSGRYYEQYF. The CDR3 nucleotides read TGTGCCAGCAGAATGACTAGCGGGAGGTACTACGAGCAGTACTTC.

This clone was found once. The J gene is TRBJ1-1, the V gene TRBV2; D might be TRBD1 (5 bases). This CDR3 has 13 residues. Germline CDR1 is SNHLY and CDR2 is FYNNEI. V was cut by 9 bases and J by 2 bases, with 13 bases left in between. This CDR3 reads CARSGDANTEAFF. The CDR3 DNA follows: TGTGCCAGATCGGGGGACGCTAACACTGAAGCTTTCTTT. Supplemented by reference TRBV2 and TRBJ1-1, the full variable domain reads EPEVTQTPSHQVTQMGQEVILRCVPISNHLYFYWYRQILGQKVEFLVSFYNNEISEKSEIFDDQFSVERPDGSNFTLKIRSTKLEDSAMYFCARSGDANTEAFFGQGTRLTVV.

This clone was counted once. CDR3 loop: CASSLGRGMYGYTF. CDR3 nucleotides: TGTGCCAGCAGCTTAGGAAGAGGGATGTATGGCTACACCTTC. The rearrangement links TRBV7-2 to TRBJ1-2; D is ambiguous. CDR3 size: 14 residues. The V and J ends lost 1 base and 5 bases respectively, with 11 bases between them. Germline values: CDR1 SGHTA, CDR2 FQGNSA. The full variable domain, rest sourced from reference TRBV7-2 and TRBJ1-2, is GAGVSQSPSNKVTEKGKDVELRCDPISGHTALYWYRQSLGQGLEFLIYFQGNSAPDKSGLPSDRFSAERTGGSVSTLTIQRTQQEDSAVYLCASSLGRGMYGYTFGSGTRLTVV.

The chain employs TRBV27 and TRBJ2-3, with TRBD2 matching 9 bases. Germline values: CDR1 MNHEY, CDR2 SMNVEV (reference sequence). With 5 bases clipped from V and 0 bases from J, the junction kept 3 bases outside the gene matches. This CDR3 region has 15 residues. CDR3 protein: CASSDSGRSTDTQYF. CDR3 in DNA: TGTGCCAGCAGTGATAGCGGGAGAAGCACAGATACGCAGTATTTT.

The genes are TRBV4-2 and TRBJ2-3; TRBD2 aligns across 10 bases. V lost 2 bases and J lost 3; bases outside the gene matches: 8. CDR1 and CDR2 from the germline V gene are LGHNA and YNFKEQ. The CDR3 has 17 residues. The CDR3 here is CASSQWTSGHGTDTQYF. CDR3 DNA sequence: TGTGCCAGCAGCCAATGGACTAGCGGCCATGGGACAGATACGCAGTATTTT.

V and J are TRBV9 and TRBJ2-7; perhaps TRBD2 as D (6 bases). Germline V gene sequence: CDR1 SGDLS, CDR2 YYNGEE. The CDR3 runs to 15 residues. Trimming took 2 bases from V and 4 from J, leaving 16 bases between them. The CDR3 DNA sequence: TGTGCCAGCAGCGTGGGATCTTCGGGAGTTTACGAGCAGTACTTC. This gives the protein CASSVGSSGVYEQYF.

The V call is TRBV19, the J call TRBJ2-2; D is perhaps TRBD1 (5 bases). Per germline, CDR1 LNHDA and CDR2 SQIVND (reference sequence). The V gene lost 3 bases and the J gene lost 9 bases, with 11 bases spanning the gap. This CDR3 region has 13 residues. The CDR3 region has the DNA TGTGCCAGTAGTATTCTAAGGGGCCGGGAGCTGTTTTTT. Its protein product is CASSILRGRELFF.

This chain uses TRBV7-8 with TRBJ1-6; possible D gene TRBD1, 5 bases. Germline V gene lookup returns CDR1 SGHVS and CDR2 FQNEAQ. The CDR3 has 20 residues. Trimming removed 5 bases at V and 0 bases at J, with 23 bases between. The CDR3: CASSPSPPGGGSSYNSPLHF. In nucleotides, the CDR3 is TGTGCCAGCAGCCCGAGTCCCCCGGGGGGTGGGAGCTCCTATAATTCACCCCTCCACTTT. Based on the CDR3 plus reference TRBV7-8 and TRBJ1-6, the full variable domain is GAGVSQSPRYKVAKRGQDVALRCDPISGHVSLFWYQQALGQGPEFLTYFQNEAQLDKSGLPSDRFFAERPEGSVSTLKIQRTQQEDSAVYLCASSPSPPGGGSSYNSPLHFGNGTRLTVT.

In this sample, this clone turned up once. This chain links TRBV5-1 with TRBJ2-7, with D possibly TRBD1 on 5 matching bases. The germline CDR1 and CDR2 sequences are SGHRS and YFSETQ. Trimming removed 1 base at V and 3 bases at J, with 8 bases between. CDR3 length equals 13 residues. For the CDR3, the DNA is TGCGCCAGCAGCTTGCTAGGGGACTACGAGCAGTACTTC. Its translation is CASSLLGDYEQYF.

V and J are TRBV3-1 (or the pseudogene TRBV3-2) and TRBJ2-1, with D unresolved. Germline V gene sequence: CDR1 LGHDT, CDR2 YNNKEL (reference sequence). CDR3 length equals 12 residues. Deletions cut 4 bases from V and 7 bases from J, with 8 bases between. Here the CDR3 DNA reads TGTGCCAGCAGCCCCAGACTGAATGAGCAGTTCTTC. Encoded protein: CASSPRLNEQFF.

The chain links TRBV7-6 to TRBJ2-3; TRBD1 aligns across 7 bases. With V trimmed by 5 bases and J by 0 bases, 5 bases remained unmatched. Germline V gives CDR1 SGHVS, CDR2 FNYEAQ. CDR3 length: 15 amino acids. This CDR3 reads CASSPGQTSTDTQYF. CDR3 nucleotides: TGTGCCAGCAGCCCGGGACAGACAAGCACAGATACGCAGTATTTT.

The rearrangement uses TRBV6-5 and TRBJ1-5; D gene ambiguous. The germline gives CDR1 MNHEY, CDR2 SVGAGI. The CDR3 loop spans 14 amino acids. Trimming removed 6 bases from V and 4 bases from J, with 13 bases in between. The chain's CDR3 is CASSPGTMNQPQHF. The CDR3 DNA reads TGTGCCAGCAGCCCAGGCACGATGAATCAGCCCCAGCATTTT.